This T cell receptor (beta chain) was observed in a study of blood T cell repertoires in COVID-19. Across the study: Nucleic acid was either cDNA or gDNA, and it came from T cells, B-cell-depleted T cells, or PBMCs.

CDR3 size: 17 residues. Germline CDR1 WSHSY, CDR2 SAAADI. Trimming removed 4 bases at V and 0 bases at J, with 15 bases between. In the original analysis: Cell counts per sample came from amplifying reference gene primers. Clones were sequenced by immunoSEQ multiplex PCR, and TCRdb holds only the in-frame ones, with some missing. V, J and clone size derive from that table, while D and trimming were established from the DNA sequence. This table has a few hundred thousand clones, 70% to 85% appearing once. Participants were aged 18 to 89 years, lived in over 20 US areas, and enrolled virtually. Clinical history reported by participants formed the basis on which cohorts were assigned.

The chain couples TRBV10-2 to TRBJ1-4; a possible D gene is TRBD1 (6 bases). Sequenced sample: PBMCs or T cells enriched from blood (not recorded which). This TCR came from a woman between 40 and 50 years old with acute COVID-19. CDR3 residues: CASSGGRGSSTNEKLFF. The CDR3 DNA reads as TGCGCCAGCAGTGGGGGCAGGGGCTCGTCAACTAATGAAAAACTGTTTTTT.